This T cell receptor (beta chain) was sequenced in a study of shared clonotypes between healthy human individuals. Turning to the study itself: Researchers assigned three CD4 naive, three CD4 memory, two CD8 naive and one CD8 memory plate to each donor.

CD45RO-negative CD8 cells positively selected for CCR7 made up the naive population, which excluded terminally differentiated effector memory CD45RA+ cells. Caucasian adults residing in Nashville, Tennessee made up all the donors. When replicate PCRs were run on sorted subsets, they used about 200 ng DNA, about 30,000 T cell genomes. How the authors handled the data: ImmunoSEQ output lacked quality scores and full-length reads, limiting matched filtering. The data were produced by immunoSEQ multiplex PCR, yet TCRdb's version contains in-frame clones alone and is incomplete. That table gives V, J and clone size, and the DNA gave D and trimming. Here the sample spans millions of clones, about 95% being singletons. V gave up 5 bases and J gave up 10 bases; unmatched junction bases: 12. CDR1 and CDR2 from the germline V gene are SGHAT and FQNNGV. CDR3 length: 17 amino acids.

Sample: naive CD8+ T cells sorted from blood. This sequence joins TRBV11-2 and TRBJ2-1, with TRBD2 identical over 15 bases. This TCR came from a man aged 18 to 35 in good health. CDR3 sequence reads: CASSVTPGLAGGGEQFF. CDR3 bases: TGTGCCAGCAGCGTCACTCCGGGACTAGCGGGAGGCGGGGAGCAGTTCTTC.